This is a list of T cell receptor beta chains from one sample in a study of post-analysis software for immune sequencing data. Each CDR3 protein is one row after TCRdb ran MiXCR on the PCR reads. The sample records 450,000 to 700,000 distinct CDR3 sequences, 44% being singletons. Sequences were obtained from blood. The receptors shown here come from a girl aged 10-17 years with multiple sclerosis. The CDR3 runs from the conserved cysteine through the conserved F or W. The D gene is left open where the match is weak. Clone size is shown for a subset of rows, as once, few, many or a class of expanded clone.

D gene	clone size	V gene	J gene	CDR3 DNA	CDR3 protein
NA	few	TRBV29-1	TRBJ1-2	TGCAGCGTTGACCTGAAGGGGGGTGGCTACACCTTC	CSVDLKGGGYTF
NA	NA	TRBV12-5	TRBJ2-3	TGTGCTAGTGGTTTGGTCCTCGGTCGGCGGGGATATACGCAGTATTTT	CASGLVLGRRGYTQYF
NA	NA	TRBV5-1	TRBJ1-2	TGCGCCAGCAGATCTTCCTTTGGACAGACGATTAACTATGGCTACACCTTC	CASRSSFGQTINYGYTF
TRBD1	NA	TRBV7-2	TRBJ2-1	TGTGCCAGCAGCTCTCGACAGGGGGCGCGGGGGGAGCAGTTCTTC	CASSSRQGARGEQFF
TRBD1	NA	TRBV12-3/TRBV12-4	TRBJ2-7	TGTGCCAGCAGTTACCGGGACAGGTCCTACGAGCAGTACTTC	CASSYRDRSYEQYF
TRBD1	few	TRBV5-1	TRBJ2-5	TGCGCCAGCAGCCCTAGGGACAGCGTCGGGGAGACCCAGTACTTC	CASSPRDSVGETQYF
NA	few	TRBV5-6	TRBJ2-1	TGTGCCAGCAGCATTGAAGGGTCCTACAATGAGCAGTTCTTC	CASSIEGSYNEQFF
NA	NA	TRBV6-5	TRBJ1-2	TGTGCCAGCACCGAGGGGTCTCGCTATGGCTACACCTTC	CASTEGSRYGYTF
NA	NA	TRBV7-2	TRBJ2-1	TGTGCCAGCAGCTTAGAATTTGGCTATTACAATGAGCAGTTCTTC	CASSLEFGYYNEQFF
TRBD1	few	TRBV6-1	TRBJ1-5	TGTGCCAGCAGTGTAAGGACAGGGACCCCCTCGGCCCAGCATTTT	CASSVRTGTPSAQHF
TRBD2	few	TRBV20-1	TRBJ2-1	TGCAGTGCTAGTCCCCTAGCGGGGGGTTATGAGCAGTTCTTC	CSASPLAGGYEQFF
NA	NA	TRBV15	TRBJ1-5	TGTGCCACCAGCTCTCCGGTTGGTCAGCCCCAGCATTTT	CATSSPVGQPQHF
TRBD2	NA	TRBV3-1	TRBJ2-5	TGTGCCAGCAGCCAAGGTCGTGGGACTAGCGGGGGACCTCAAGAGACCCAGTACTTC	CASSQGRGTSGGPQETQYF
NA	NA	TRBV20-1	TRBJ1-5	TGCAGTGCTAGAGATCGCAGGACCCATCAGCCCCAGCATTTT	CSARDRRTHQPQHF
NA	NA	TRBV6-1	TRBJ2-1	TGTGCCAGCAGTGAAGCCTCCTACGGTAGCTCCTACAATGAGCAGTTCTTC	CASSEASYGSSYNEQFF
NA	few	TRBV7-9	TRBJ1-1	TGTGCCAGCAGCTTAGGGGGGGCTGGGACTGAAGCTTTCTTT	CASSLGGAGTEAFF
NA	NA	TRBV29-1	TRBJ2-7	TGCAGCGTTGCGTCTTGGTCCTACGAGCAGTACTTC	CSVASWSYEQYF
NA	NA	TRBV12-3/TRBV12-4	TRBJ2-5	TGTGCCAGCAGTTTCCGTGGGGCAGAGACCCAGCACTTC	CASSFRGAETQHF
NA	NA	TRBV2	TRBJ2-7	TGTGCCAGCATGGGCAGGAGTTCCTACGAGCAGTACTTC	CASMGRSSYEQYF
NA	NA	TRBV20-1	TRBJ2-7	TGCAGTGCTTGGGACAAGAGCTCCTACGAGCAGTACTTC	CSAWDKSSYEQYF
TRBD2	NA	TRBV9	TRBJ2-3	TGTGCCAGCAGCTCCTCGAGCGGGGGGTTCACAGATACGCAGTATTTT	CASSSSSGGFTDTQYF
NA	few	TRBV5-5	TRBJ2-6	TGTGCCAGCAGCTTGGGTACAGGGCTGGGGGCCAACGTCCTGACTTTC	CASSLGTGLGANVLTF
TRBD2	NA	TRBV12-3/TRBV12-4	TRBJ2-1	TGTGCCAGCAGTTTAGCGAGTTCGGGACTAGCGAGGAATGAGCAGTTCTTC	CASSLASSGLARNEQFF
NA	NA	TRBV20-1	TRBJ2-1	TGCAGTGCTAGAGAAGGGGGGGCGGGGAATGAGCAGTTCTTC	CSAREGGAGNEQFF
NA	NA	TRBV29-1	TRBJ2-7	TGCAGCGTTGAAGTGTTTGTTCCCCCCTACGAGCAGTACTTC	CSVEVFVPPYEQYF
TRBD1	NA	TRBV20-1	TRBJ2-7	TGCAGTGCTAGGGGGGACAGACCTATTATCTCCTACGAGCAGTACTTC	CSARGDRPIISYEQYF
TRBD2	NA	TRBV9	TRBJ2-1	TGTGCCAGCAGCGTAGGACCGGGACTAGCGGGAGAAGAGCAGTTCTTC	CASSVGPGLAGEEQFF
NA	NA	TRBV7-2	TRBJ1-2	TGTGCCAGCAGCTTAAGAACAGGGAATATGGGCTACACCTTC	CASSLRTGNMGYTF
TRBD1	few	TRBV12-3/TRBV12-4	TRBJ1-2	TGTGCCAGCAGTTTAGGCGACAGGGAGGATGGCTACACCTTC	CASSLGDREDGYTF
NA	NA	TRBV12-3/TRBV12-4	TRBJ2-6	TGTGCCAGCAGTTTAGGGACTGGGGCCAACGTCCTGACTTTC	CASSLGTGANVLTF
TRBD1	few	TRBV20-1	TRBJ1-6	TGCAGTGCTAGAGATCCGGGGACAGTGCTGAGTTCACCCCTCCACTTT	CSARDPGTVLSSPLHF
NA	NA	TRBV12-3/TRBV12-4	TRBJ1-2	TGTGCCAGCAGTCGGACGGCTACAGGCTACACCTTC	CASSRTATGYTF
NA	NA	TRBV6-1	TRBJ2-3	TGTACCAGCAGTGAAGAGAGGGAAGATACGCAGTATTTT	CTSSEEREDTQYF